The clone carrying this T cell receptor (beta chain) was recorded only once. The germline V and J ends were trimmed by 3 bases and 8 bases, with 17 bases remaining between them. The CDR3 spans 15 residues. The germline V gene has CDR1 MDHEN and CDR2 SYDVKM. Healthy bone marrow donors made up the cohort. This specimen belongs to a study of cytomegalovirus exposure and HLA in healthy donors. In the PCR, 60 Vbeta and 13 Jbeta primers were used. As processed by the authors: Approximately 9.9 million shared chains were among the 60 million to 80 million unique TCR beta chains that a later analysis counted. The repertoire was sequenced with immunoSEQ multiplex PCR; TCRdb's copy has only in-frame clones and lacks some. V and J calls and clone size are those listed in that table; D and trimming were worked out from the DNA. The sample includes approximately 130,000 clones, over 70% of them seen just once.

Input material: PBMCs. V gene TRBV28 combines with J gene TRBJ2-1, with D perhaps matching TRBD1 (5 bases). This clonotype originated in a man aged 25-40 years in good health and CMV-seronegative. The CDR3 sequence: CASSFQGAFPYEQFF. The CDR3 DNA follows: TGTGCCAGCAGTTTCCAAGGGGCCTTTCCCTATGAGCAGTTCTTC.